The rows below give T cell receptor beta chains drawn from one sample of a study of tumour-infiltrating T cells in Burkitt lymphoma. TCRdb keeps only in-frame clones here, not all; method: immunoSEQ multiplex PCR. The sample shows about 1,400 clones, roughly 12% of them seen only once. The sequenced sample consisted of tumor tissue. The receptor set was obtained from a human donor with Burkitt lymphoma. The conserved cysteine and the conserved F or W are not part of the CDR3 here. Each record gives: J gene, V gene, clone size, CDR3 protein. Not every row has a clone size; where given, it reads once, few, many or a size class.

J: TRBJ1-2; V: TRBV7-2; size: few; CDR3: ASSLAGRYGYT
J: TRBJ2-5; V: TRBV9; size: NA; CDR3: ASSVQGRQETQY
J: TRBJ1-5; V: TRBV12-5; size: NA; CDR3: ASGITGRPQH
J: TRBJ2-2; V: TRBV27; size: few; CDR3: ASSFLQAEGRELF
J: TRBJ1-2; V: TRBV7-9; size: NA; CDR3: ASSVETGARGYT
J: TRBJ2-5; V: TRBV19; size: NA; CDR3: ASSIQGQETQY
J: TRBJ2-6; V: TRBV4-3; size: NA; CDR3: ASSLDDSGANVLT
J: TRBJ2-7; V: TRBV5-6; size: NA; CDR3: ASRSPGAMSSYEQY
J: TRBJ2-7; V: TRBV10-3; size: NA; CDR3: AITRDRGSYEQY
J: TRBJ2-7; V: TRBV20-1; size: few; CDR3: SASITYEQY
J: TRBJ2-5; V: TRBV29-1; size: few; CDR3: SVAAGGPWTQY
J: TRBJ2-1; V: TRBV4-1; size: few; CDR3: ASSQDGTSGYNEQF
J: TRBJ2-1; V: TRBV15; size: NA; CDR3: ATSRSGGGDNNEQF
J: TRBJ1-4; V: TRBV7-9; size: few; CDR3: ASSLLPWEKLF
J: TRBJ2-3; V: TRBV9; size: NA; CDR3: ASSPQHEGDTQY
J: TRBJ2-3; V: TRBV7-9; size: NA; CDR3: ASSSLTARSTDTQY
J: TRBJ2-1; V: TRBV11-2; size: NA; CDR3: ASSLVGGPYNEQF
J: TRBJ2-1; V: TRBV30; size: few; CDR3: AWSVIIGDNEQF
J: TRBJ1-1; V: TRBV14; size: NA; CDR3: ASSQGQGGTEAF
J: TRBJ1-2; V: TRBV11-2; size: few; CDR3: ASSFQDSYYGYT
J: TRBJ2-1; V: TRBV10-1; size: NA; CDR3: ASSRLAGASYNEQF
J: TRBJ2-5; V: TRBV9; size: few; CDR3: ASSVESTGRETQY
J: TRBJ1-1; V: TRBV2; size: NA; CDR3: VNRPSLTTEAF
J: TRBJ2-3; V: TRBV6-4; size: few; CDR3: ASSLERGASDTQY
J: TRBJ1-4; V: TRBV6-1; size: NA; CDR3: ASSEQGKHEKLF
J: TRBJ1-1; V: TRBV19; size: NA; CDR3: ASSWTGNNEAF
J: TRBJ1-2; V: TRBV5-5; size: NA; CDR3: ASSRTPAANYGYT
J: TRBJ2-1; V: TRBV4-3; size: NA; CDR3: ASSQTNLESSYNEQF
J: TRBJ2-7; V: TRBV6-5; size: NA; CDR3: ASSYTIAGTRYEQY
J: TRBJ1-4; V: TRBV7-7; size: few; CDR3: ASSLSATNEKLF
J: TRBJ1-2; V: TRBV29-1; size: few; CDR3: SYTPGGGGYT
J: TRBJ2-7; V: TRBV5-1; size: NA; CDR3: ASSLNRG
J: TRBJ2-5; V: TRBV7-9; size: NA; CDR3: ASSLGLTTFQETQY
J: TRBJ2-7; V: TRBV5-1; size: few; CDR3: ASSWDKSYEQY
J: TRBJ1-6; V: TRBV19; size: few; CDR3: ASSRQGISYNSPLH
J: TRBJ2-3; V: TRBV9; size: few; CDR3: ASSVVPSGLTDTQY
J: TRBJ2-3; V: TRBV18; size: NA; CDR3: ASSLVRGATDTQY
J: TRBJ1-2; V: TRBV12-2; size: few; CDR3: ASRSTGTGSPNYGYT
J: TRBJ1-5; V: TRBV7-2; size: few; CDR3: ASSLLGQGEPQH
J: TRBJ2-1; V: TRBV9; size: few; CDR3: ASSATVHNEQF
J: TRBJ1-1; V: TRBV27; size: few; CDR3: ASSLSGTVNTEAF
J: TRBJ2-1; V: TRBV9; size: NA; CDR3: ASSEGQFYNEQF
J: TRBJ2-3; V: TRBV9; size: few; CDR3: ASSVEIQRGGTTDTQY
J: TRBJ2-7; V: TRBV9; size: few; CDR3: ASSEGQGAYYEQY
J: TRBJ2-5; V: TRBV13; size: NA; CDR3: ASSLAGGPLQETQY
J: TRBJ2-2; V: TRBV7-2; size: NA; CDR3: ASSYPGAGETGELF